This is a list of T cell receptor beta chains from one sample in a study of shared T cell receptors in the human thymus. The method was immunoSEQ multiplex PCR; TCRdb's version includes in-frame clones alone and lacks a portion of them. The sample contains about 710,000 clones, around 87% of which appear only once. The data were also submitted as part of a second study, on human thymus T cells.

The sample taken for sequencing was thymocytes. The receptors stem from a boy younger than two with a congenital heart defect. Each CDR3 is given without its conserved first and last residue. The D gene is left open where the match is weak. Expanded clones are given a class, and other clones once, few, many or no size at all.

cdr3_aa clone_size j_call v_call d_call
ASSYRGRGVYEQY once TRBJ2-7 TRBV28 .
ASGPTGSFSTDTQY . TRBJ2-3 TRBV12-5 .
ASSLLWGVMNTGELF . TRBJ2-2 TRBV5-8 .
ASSELQGQGYEQY . TRBJ2-7 TRBV2 .
ASSESSGIFDTEAF once TRBJ1-1 TRBV10-1 .
ASSESVGWSSYEQY . TRBJ2-7 TRBV25-1 .
ASSQDPIRDRVTAGELF . TRBJ2-2 TRBV4-3 TRBD1
ASSPPLRRDLSYEQY . TRBJ2-7 TRBV28 .
SVRTGPTYEQY . TRBJ2-7 TRBV29-1 TRBD1
AWSHAGAYEQY . TRBJ2-7 TRBV30 TRBD2
ASTAGTSGSNEQF . TRBJ2-1 TRBV27 TRBD2
ASSPDRAPRYEQY . TRBJ2-7 TRBV7-7 TRBD1
ASSLGGAGRGSQH . TRBJ1-5 TRBV28 .
ASEGRALTNYGYT . TRBJ1-2 TRBV28 .
ASSDGTGNYNEQF . TRBJ2-1 TRBV25-1 TRBD1
ASSCIAGPYEQY . TRBJ2-7 TRBV5-6 TRBD2
ASSPSLRRGAPKSGANVLT . TRBJ2-6 TRBV4-1 TRBD2
ASSSTSGRGYEQY once TRBJ2-7 TRBV5-1 TRBD2
ASSGTSGYNEQF . TRBJ2-1 TRBV19 TRBD2
ASSPRTSSYEQY . TRBJ2-7 TRBV18 TRBD2
ASRAGLAGAQETQY . TRBJ2-5 TRBV6-6 TRBD2
ASSSLPSGYT . TRBJ1-2 TRBV19 .
ASRSWGAAYEQY . TRBJ2-7 TRBV27 .
AISDGLAGQF . TRBJ2-1 TRBV10-3 TRBD2
ASRVGGAGAEAF . TRBJ1-1 TRBV6-5 .
ASSFVGTGELSSGNTIY . TRBJ1-3 TRBV28 TRBD1
ASSTGFANYGYT . TRBJ1-2 TRBV19 .
ASSFREGSNQPQH . TRBJ1-5 TRBV5-8 .
ASSQGAGRSQPQH . TRBJ1-5 TRBV4-3 .
ASSLYGAGGGNTGELF . TRBJ2-2 TRBV27 TRBD2
ASSLKGRAGYT . TRBJ1-2 TRBV27 .
ASSTGANYGYT . TRBJ1-2 TRBV25-1 .
ASSLIGGSTEAF . TRBJ1-1 TRBV5-1 .
ASSEAGGLNEKLF . TRBJ1-4 TRBV6-1 TRBD1
ASSQPGHIIGETQY . TRBJ2-5 TRBV4-2 .
ASRTAESGQDYEQY . TRBJ2-7 TRBV2 TRBD1
ASGLPNRGGTQY . TRBJ2-5 TRBV12-5 .
ASSPGLAGFANTGELF . TRBJ2-2 TRBV5-1 TRBD2
ASSFRQTGELF . TRBJ2-2 TRBV5-1 .
ASSQDPGLAGGHEQF . TRBJ2-1 TRBV4-1 TRBD2
ASSQDTLAGGHKNIQY . TRBJ2-4 TRBV14 TRBD2
SDYREAF . TRBJ1-1 TRBV29-1 .
ASSAPARTGEGETQY once TRBJ2-5 TRBV2 TRBD1
ASTSVDNEQF . TRBJ2-1 TRBV28 .
ASSMVSGTGELF . TRBJ2-2 TRBV19 TRBD2
AISSGQGNEKLF . TRBJ1-4 TRBV10-3 TRBD1
ASSPSPGTGELF . TRBJ2-2 TRBV6-5 .